This T cell receptor (beta chain) emerged from a study of OX40 agonist ivuxolimab in advanced cancers. Study overall: Hepatocellular carcinoma, melanoma, renal cell or head and neck cancer was diagnosed in the dose-escalation patients.

Findings of the study overall: Certain nonresponders additionally had low normalized T-cell clonal expansion.

The protocol was immunoSEQ multiplex PCR, while the TCRdb copy is restricted to in-frame clones and leaves out a portion. Counted here are some 13,000 clones, more than 75% occurring once; the ten biggest clones make up about 6.3%. About this clone itself: The antigen remains unidentified.

Trimming pared 0 bases from V and 0 bases from J, leaving 9 bases between. CDR1 is SGHRS and CDR2 is YFSETQ in the germline V gene. The CDR3 is made up of 16 amino acids. V usage is TRBV5-1 and J usage is TRBJ2-2; D ambiguous. The source material was CD4+ or CD8+ T cells sorted from blood, sampled in a trial of the OX40 agonist ivuxolimab. The origin of this receptor is an adult with an advanced solid tumor such as melanoma, head and neck, liver or kidney cancer. CDR3 bases: TGCGCCAGCAGCTTGGAGGGCAGCTCGAACACCGGGGAGCTGTTTTTT. It is translated as CASSLEGSSNTGELFF.